This T cell receptor (beta chain) was sequenced in a study of blood T cell repertoires in COVID-19. Study summary: The study drew acute and convalescent COVID-19 samples from the United States, Italy and Spain.

The authors' processing: Estimation of nucleated cell counts was performed using reference gene primer amplification. Some clones are missing from TCRdb's copy, which holds only in-frame ones; the method was immunoSEQ multiplex PCR. V and J calls plus clone size are reproduced from that table; the DNA served to infer D and trimming. The table lists a few hundred thousand clones, roughly 89% of them singletons. Recruits, aged roughly 18 to 90 years, lived in about two dozen US areas. Categorization into cohorts depended on clinical history that participants reported. The V and J ends lost 6 bases and 0 bases respectively, with 11 bases between them. Germline V gene data show CDR1 as MNHNS and CDR2 as SASEGT. This CDR3 has 14 amino acids.

The sample taken for sequencing was PBMCs or T cells enriched from blood (not recorded which). The TCR comes from a woman aged 18-30 years with acute COVID-19. V and J are TRBV6-1 and TRBJ2-5; tentatively, D is TRBD1 (6 bases). The chain's CDR3 is CASRPDRYQETQYF. CDR3 nucleotide sequence: TGTGCCAGCAGACCCGACAGGTACCAAGAGACCCAGTACTTC.